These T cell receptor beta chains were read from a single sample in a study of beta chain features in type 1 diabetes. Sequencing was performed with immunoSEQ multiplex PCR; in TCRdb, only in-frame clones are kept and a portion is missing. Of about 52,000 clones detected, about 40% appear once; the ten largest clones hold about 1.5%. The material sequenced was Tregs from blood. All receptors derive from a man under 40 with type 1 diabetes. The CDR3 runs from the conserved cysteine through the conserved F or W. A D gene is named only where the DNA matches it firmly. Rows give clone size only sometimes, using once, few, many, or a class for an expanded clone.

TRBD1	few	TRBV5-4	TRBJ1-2	CASSFSGQGNYGYTF	TGTGCCAGCAGCTTTTCGGGACAGGGTAACTATGGCTACACCTTC
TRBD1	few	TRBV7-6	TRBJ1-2	CASSLGTGGNGYTF	TGTGCCAGCAGCTTGGGGACAGGGGGCAATGGCTACACCTTC
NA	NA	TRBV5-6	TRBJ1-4	CASSLITAGNEKLFF	TGTGCCAGCAGCTTGATTACAGCTGGTAATGAAAAACTGTTTTTT
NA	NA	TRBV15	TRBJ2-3	CATSSNTDTQYF	TGTGCCACCAGCAGTAACACAGATACGCAGTATTTT
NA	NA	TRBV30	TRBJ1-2	CAWTPGGQGYTF	TGTGCCTGGACCCCGGGGGGGCAGGGCTACACCTTC
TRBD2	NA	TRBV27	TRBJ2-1	CASSPKGLGRDNEQFF	TGTGCCAGCAGCCCCAAAGGACTAGGTCGCGACAATGAGCAGTTCTTC
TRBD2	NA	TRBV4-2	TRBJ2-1	CASSQDSSGRMGEQFF	TGTGCCAGCAGCCAAGATTCTAGCGGGAGAATGGGTGAGCAGTTCTTC
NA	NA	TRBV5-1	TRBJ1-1	CASSLVPGQTEAFF	TGCGCCAGCAGCTTGGTCCCAGGGCAGACTGAAGCTTTCTTT
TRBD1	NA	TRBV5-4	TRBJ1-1	CANSLGSGGYTEAFF	TGTGCCAACAGCTTGGGTTCAGGGGGATACACTGAAGCTTTCTTT
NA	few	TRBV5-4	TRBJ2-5	CASSGGSQETQYF	TGTGCCAGCAGCGGGGGCAGTCAAGAGACCCAGTACTTC
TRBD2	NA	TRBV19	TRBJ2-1	CASSIQDSGRAGNEQFF	TGTGCCAGTAGTATTCAAGATAGCGGGAGGGCTGGAAATGAGCAGTTCTTC
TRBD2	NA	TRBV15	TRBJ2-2	CATSPGEGRAHGELFF	TGTGCCACCAGCCCGGGGGAGGGGAGGGCCCACGGGGAGCTGTTTTTT
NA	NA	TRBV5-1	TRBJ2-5	CASSSGLFQETQYF	TGCGCCAGCAGCTCGGGACTGTTCCAAGAGACCCAGTACTTC
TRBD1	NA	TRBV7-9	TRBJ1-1	CASSLRKQGKNTEAFF	TGTGCCAGCAGCTTACGTAAACAGGGGAAAAACACTGAAGCTTTCTTT
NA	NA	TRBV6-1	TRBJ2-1	CASSVSNEQFF	TGTGCCAGCAGTGTGTCGAATGAGCAGTTCTTC
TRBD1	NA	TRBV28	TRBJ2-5	CASSPGTGKITETQYF	TGTGCCAGCAGTCCCGGGACAGGGAAAATAACGGAGACCCAGTACTTC
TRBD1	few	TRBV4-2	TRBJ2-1	CASSQVDRGNYNEQFF	TGTGCCAGCAGCCAAGTAGACAGGGGGAACTACAATGAGCAGTTCTTC
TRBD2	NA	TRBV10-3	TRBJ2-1	CAISGLAGDNEQFF	TGTGCCATCAGTGGGCTAGCGGGAGACAATGAGCAGTTCTTC
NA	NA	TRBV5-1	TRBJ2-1	CASSAGLYYNEQFF	TGCGCCAGCAGCGCGGGACTTTACTACAATGAGCAGTTCTTC
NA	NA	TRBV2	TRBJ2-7	CASSPTGSHEQYF	TGTGCCAGCAGTCCTACAGGGTCCCACGAGCAGTACTTC
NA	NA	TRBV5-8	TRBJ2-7	CASSLGGLGSYEQYF	TGTGCCAGCAGCTTGGGGGGGCTTGGGTCCTACGAGCAGTACTTC
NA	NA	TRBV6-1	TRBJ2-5	CASSGNRVAVRETQYF	TGTGCCAGCAGTGGTAACAGGGTGGCAGTTAGGGAGACCCAGTACTTC
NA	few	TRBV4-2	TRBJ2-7	CASSQPGLRYEQYF	TGTGCCAGCAGCCAGCCGGGACTGAGATACGAGCAGTACTTC
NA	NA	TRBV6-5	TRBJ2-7	CASSYGVGESSYEQYF	TGTGCCAGCAGTTACGGAGTGGGAGAGAGCTCCTACGAGCAGTACTTC
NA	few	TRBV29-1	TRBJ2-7	CSAVTGYSQRQYF	TGCAGCGCCGTAACAGGGTACAGCCAGCGGCAGTACTTC
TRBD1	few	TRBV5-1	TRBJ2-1	CASSWGDRTYNEQFF	TGCGCCAGCAGCTGGGGGGACAGGACCTACAATGAGCAGTTCTTC
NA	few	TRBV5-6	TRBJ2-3	CASSLQGPSATDTQYF	TGTGCCAGCAGCTTACAGGGCCCCTCTGCCACAGATACGCAGTATTTT
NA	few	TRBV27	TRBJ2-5	CASRTSSLTQTQYF	TGTGCCAGCAGAACTAGTAGCCTGACGCAGACCCAGTACTTC